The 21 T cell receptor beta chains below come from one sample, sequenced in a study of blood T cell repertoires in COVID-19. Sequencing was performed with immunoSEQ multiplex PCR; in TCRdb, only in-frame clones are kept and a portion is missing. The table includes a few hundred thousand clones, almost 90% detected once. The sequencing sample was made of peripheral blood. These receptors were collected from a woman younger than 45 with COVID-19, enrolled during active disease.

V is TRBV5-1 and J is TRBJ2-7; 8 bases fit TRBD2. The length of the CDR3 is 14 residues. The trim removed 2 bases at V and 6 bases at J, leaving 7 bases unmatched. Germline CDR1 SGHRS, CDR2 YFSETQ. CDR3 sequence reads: CASSLRAGEGEQYF. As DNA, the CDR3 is TGCGCCAGCAGCTTACGAGCGGGAGAAGGCGAGCAGTACTTC.

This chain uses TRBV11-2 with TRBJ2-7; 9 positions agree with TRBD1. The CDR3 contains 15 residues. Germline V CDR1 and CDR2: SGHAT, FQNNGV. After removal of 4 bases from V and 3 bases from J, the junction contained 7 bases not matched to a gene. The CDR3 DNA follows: TGTGCCAGCAGCTCCCCCGGGACAGGGAACTACGAGCAGTACTTC. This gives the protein CASSSPGTGNYEQYF.

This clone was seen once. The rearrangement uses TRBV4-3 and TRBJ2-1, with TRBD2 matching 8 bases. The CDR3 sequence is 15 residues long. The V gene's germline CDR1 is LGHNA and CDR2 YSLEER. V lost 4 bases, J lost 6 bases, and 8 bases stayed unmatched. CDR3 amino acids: CASSRGLATTNEQFF. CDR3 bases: TGCGCCAGCAGCCGAGGACTAGCAACAACCAATGAGCAGTTCTTC.

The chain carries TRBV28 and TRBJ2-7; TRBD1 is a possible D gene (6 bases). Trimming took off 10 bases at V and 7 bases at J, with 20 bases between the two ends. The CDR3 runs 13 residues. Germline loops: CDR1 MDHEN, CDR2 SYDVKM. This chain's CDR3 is CAIASAGVGEQYF. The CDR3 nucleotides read TGTGCCATTGCGTCGGCAGGGGTGGGAGAGCAGTACTTC. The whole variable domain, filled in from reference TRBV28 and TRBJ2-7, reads DVKVTQSSRYLVKRTGEKVFLECVQDMDHENMFWYRQDPGLGLRLIYFSYDVKMKEKGDIPEGYSVSREKKERFSLILESASTNQTSMYLCAIASAGVGEQYFGPGTRLTVT.

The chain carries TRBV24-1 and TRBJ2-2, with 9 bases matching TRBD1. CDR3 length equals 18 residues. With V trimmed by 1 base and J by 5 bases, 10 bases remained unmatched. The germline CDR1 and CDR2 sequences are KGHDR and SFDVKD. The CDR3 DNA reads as TGTGCCACCAGTGATTTAACGTGGACAGGGGTAGGGACCGGGGAGCTGTTTTTT. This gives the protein CATSDLTWTGVGTGELFF.

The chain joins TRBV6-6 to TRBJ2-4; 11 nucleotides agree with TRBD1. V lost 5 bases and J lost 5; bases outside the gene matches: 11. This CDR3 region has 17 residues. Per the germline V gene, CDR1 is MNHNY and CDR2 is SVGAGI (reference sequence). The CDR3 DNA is TGTGCCAGCAGTCGGACAGGGGGCGCGAAATCCCAAAACATTCAGTACTTC. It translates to CASSRTGGAKSQNIQYF.

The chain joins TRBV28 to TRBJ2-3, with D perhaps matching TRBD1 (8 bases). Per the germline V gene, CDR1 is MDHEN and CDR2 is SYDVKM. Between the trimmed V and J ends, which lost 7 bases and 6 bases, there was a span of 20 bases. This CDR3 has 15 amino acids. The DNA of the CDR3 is TGTGCCAGCAAGGAAACAGGGGGGGTGGTCGATACGCAGTATTTT. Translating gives CASKETGGVVDTQYF.

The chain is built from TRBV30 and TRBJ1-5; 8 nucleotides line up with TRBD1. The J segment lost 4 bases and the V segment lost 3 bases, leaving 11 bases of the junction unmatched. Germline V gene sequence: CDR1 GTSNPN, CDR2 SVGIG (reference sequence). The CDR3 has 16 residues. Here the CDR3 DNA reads TGTGCCTGGAGCCAGGACAGGGCCTCCCTAAATCAGCCCCAGCATTTT. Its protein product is CAWSQDRASLNQPQHF.

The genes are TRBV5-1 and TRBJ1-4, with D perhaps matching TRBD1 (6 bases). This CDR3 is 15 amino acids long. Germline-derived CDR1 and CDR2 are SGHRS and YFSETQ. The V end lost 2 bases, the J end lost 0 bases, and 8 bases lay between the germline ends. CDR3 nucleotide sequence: TGCGCCAGCAGCTTAGGGGGTACAACTAATGAAAAACTGTTTTTT. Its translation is CASSLGGTTNEKLFF.

CDR3 amino acids: CASSRRTSGTDEQYF. CDR3 nucleotides: TGTGCCAGCAGTCGCAGGACTAGCGGGACCGACGAGCAGTACTTC. The chain has TRBV6-5 and TRBJ2-7; 12 bases align to TRBD2. This CDR3 spans 15 amino acids. Germline CDR1 MNHEY, CDR2 SVGAGI. V was pared by 5 bases and J by 5 bases, with 7 bases of the junction left unmatched.

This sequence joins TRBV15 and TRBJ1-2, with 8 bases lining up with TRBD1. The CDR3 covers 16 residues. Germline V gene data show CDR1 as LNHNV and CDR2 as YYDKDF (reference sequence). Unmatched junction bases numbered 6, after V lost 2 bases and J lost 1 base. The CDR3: CATSRHGQGINYGYTF. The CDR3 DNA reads TGTGCCACCAGCAGACATGGACAGGGAATTAACTATGGCTACACCTTC. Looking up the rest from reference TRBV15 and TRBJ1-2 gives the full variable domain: DAMVIQNPRYQVTQFGKPVTLSCSQTLNHNVMYWYQQKSSQAPKLLFHYYDKDFNNEADTPDNFQSRRPNTSFCFLDIRSPGLGDTAMYLCATSRHGQGINYGYTFGSGTRLTVV.

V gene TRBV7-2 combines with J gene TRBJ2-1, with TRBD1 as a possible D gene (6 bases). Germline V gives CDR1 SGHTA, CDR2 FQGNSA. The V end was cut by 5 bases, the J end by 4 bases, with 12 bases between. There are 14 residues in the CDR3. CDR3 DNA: TGTGCCAGCAGCCAAATACAGGGATACAATGAGCAGTTCTTC. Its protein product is CASSQIQGYNEQFF.

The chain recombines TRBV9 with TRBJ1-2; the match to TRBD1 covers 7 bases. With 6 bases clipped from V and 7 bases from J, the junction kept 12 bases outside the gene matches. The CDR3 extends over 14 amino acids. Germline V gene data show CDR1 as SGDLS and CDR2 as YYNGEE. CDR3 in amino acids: CASTQTGSSGGYTF. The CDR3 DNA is TGTGCCAGCACCCAGACAGGGTCGAGTGGTGGCTACACCTTC.

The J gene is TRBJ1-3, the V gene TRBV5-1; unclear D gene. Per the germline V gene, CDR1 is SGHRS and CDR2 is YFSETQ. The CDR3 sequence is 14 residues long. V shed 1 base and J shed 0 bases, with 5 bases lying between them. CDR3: CASSLTDSGNTIYF. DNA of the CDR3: TGCGCCAGCAGCTTGACAGACTCTGGAAACACCATATATTTT.

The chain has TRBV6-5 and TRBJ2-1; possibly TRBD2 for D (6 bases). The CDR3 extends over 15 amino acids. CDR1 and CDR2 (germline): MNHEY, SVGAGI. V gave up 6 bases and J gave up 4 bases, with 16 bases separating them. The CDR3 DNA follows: TGTGCCAGCAGCCTCAGCGGAGGGGAGTACAATGAGCAGTTCTTC. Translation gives CASSLSGGEYNEQFF.

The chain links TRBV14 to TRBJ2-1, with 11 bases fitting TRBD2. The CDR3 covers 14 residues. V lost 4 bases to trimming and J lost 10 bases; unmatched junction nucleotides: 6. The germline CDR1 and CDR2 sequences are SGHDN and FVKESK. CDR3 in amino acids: CASSLSGRGGEQFF. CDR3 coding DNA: TGTGCCAGCAGCCTTAGCGGGAGGGGAGGAGAGCAGTTCTTC.

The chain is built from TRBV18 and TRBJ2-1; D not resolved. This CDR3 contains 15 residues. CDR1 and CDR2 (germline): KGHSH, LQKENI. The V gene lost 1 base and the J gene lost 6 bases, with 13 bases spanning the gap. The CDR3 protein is CASSPRGATGNEQFF. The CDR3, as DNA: TGTGCCAGCTCACCACGAGGAGCAACGGGCAATGAGCAGTTCTTC.

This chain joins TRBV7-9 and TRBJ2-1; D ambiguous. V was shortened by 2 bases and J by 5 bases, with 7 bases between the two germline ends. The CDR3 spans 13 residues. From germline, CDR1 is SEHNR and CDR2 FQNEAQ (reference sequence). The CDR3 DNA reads TGTGCCAGCAGCTTATCCGCTAACAATGAGCAGTTCTTC. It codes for CASSLSANNEQFF.

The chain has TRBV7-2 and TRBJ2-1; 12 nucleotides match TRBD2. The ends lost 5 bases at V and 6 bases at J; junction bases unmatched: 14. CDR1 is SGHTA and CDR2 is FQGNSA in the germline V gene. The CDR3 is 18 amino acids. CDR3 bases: TGTGCCAGCAGCACCCAAATGTATCAACTAGCGGGAGGCAATGAGCAGTTCTTC. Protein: CASSTQMYQLAGGNEQFF. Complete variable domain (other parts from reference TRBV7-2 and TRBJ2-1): GAGVSQSPSNKVTEKGKDVELRCDPISGHTALYWYRQSLGQGLEFLIYFQGNSAPDKSGLPSDRFSAERTGGSVSTLTIQRTQQEDSAVYLCASSTQMYQLAGGNEQFFGPGTRLTVL.

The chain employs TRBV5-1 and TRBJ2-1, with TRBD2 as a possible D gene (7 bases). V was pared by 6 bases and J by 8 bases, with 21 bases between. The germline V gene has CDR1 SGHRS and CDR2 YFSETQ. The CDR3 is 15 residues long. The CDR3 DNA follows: TGCGCCAGCAAAACGGGGGCGGGAGTGCTCGATGAGCAGTTCTTC. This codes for CASKTGAGVLDEQFF.

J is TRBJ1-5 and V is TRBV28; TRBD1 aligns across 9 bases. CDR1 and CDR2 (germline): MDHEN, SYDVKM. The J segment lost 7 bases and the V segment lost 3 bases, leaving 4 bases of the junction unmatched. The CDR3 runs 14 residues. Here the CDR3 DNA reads TGTGCCAGCAGTTTCAGGGACAGGGAACAGCCCCAGCATTTT. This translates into CASSFRDREQPQHF.